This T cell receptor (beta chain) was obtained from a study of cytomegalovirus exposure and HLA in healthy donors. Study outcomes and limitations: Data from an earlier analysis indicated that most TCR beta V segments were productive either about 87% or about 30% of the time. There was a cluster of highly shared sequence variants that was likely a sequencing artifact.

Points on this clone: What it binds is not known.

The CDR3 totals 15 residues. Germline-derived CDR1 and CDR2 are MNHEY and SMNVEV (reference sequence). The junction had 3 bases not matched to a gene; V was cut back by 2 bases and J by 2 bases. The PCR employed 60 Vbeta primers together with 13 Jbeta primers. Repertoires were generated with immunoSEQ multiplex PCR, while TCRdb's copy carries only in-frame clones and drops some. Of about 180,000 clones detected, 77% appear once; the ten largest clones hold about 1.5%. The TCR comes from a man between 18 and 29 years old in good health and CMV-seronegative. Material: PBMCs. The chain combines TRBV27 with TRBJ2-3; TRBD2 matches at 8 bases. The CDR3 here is CASSLAGGFTDTQYF. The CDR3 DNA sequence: TGTGCCAGCAGTTTAGCGGGGGGATTCACAGATACGCAGTATTTT.